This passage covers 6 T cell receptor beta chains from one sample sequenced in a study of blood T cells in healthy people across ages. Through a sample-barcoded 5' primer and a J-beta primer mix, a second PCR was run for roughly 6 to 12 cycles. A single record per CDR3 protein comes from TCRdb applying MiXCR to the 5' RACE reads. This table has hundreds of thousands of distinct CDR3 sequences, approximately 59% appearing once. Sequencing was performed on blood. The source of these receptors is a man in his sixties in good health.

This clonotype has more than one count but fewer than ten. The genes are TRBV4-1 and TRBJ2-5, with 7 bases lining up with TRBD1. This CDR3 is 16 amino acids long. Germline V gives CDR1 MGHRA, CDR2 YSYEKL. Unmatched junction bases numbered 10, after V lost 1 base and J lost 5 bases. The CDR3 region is CASSQANRQGWETQYF. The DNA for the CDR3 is TGCGCCAGCAGCCAAGCCAACCGACAGGGATGGGAGACCCAGTACTTC.

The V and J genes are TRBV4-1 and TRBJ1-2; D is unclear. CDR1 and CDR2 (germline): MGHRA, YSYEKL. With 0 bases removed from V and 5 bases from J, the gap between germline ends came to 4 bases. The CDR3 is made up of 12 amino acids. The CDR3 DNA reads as TGCGCCAGCAGCCAAGATGCGTATGGCTACACCTTC. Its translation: CASSQDAYGYTF.

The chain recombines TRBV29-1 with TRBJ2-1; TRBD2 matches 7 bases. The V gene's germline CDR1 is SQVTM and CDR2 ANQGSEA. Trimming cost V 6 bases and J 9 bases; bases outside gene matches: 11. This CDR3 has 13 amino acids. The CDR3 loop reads CSVAGGNLVEQFF. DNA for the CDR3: TGCAGCGTCGCCGGGGGGAATCTAGTTGAGCAGTTCTTC.

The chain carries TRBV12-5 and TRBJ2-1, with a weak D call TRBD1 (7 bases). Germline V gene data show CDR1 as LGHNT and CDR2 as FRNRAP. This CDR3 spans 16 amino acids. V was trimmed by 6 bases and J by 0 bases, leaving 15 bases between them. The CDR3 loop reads CASGSQGGGSYNEQFF. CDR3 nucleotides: TGTGCTAGTGGCTCCCAGGGGGGTGGCTCCTACAATGAGCAGTTCTTC.

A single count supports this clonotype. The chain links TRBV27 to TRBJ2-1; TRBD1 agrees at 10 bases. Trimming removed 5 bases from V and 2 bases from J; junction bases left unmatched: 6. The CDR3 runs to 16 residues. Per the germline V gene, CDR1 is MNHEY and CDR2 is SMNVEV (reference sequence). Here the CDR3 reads CASSTPGQGTYNEQFF. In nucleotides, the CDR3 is TGTGCCAGCAGTACCCCGGGACAGGGGACCTACAATGAGCAGTTCTTC.

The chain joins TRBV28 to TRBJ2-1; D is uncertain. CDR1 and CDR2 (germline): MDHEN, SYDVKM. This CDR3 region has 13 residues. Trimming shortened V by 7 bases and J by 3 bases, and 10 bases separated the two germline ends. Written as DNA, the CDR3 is TGTGCCAGCACTAGAGAGAACTACAATGAGCAGTTCTTC. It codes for CASTRENYNEQFF.